This is a list of T cell receptor beta chains from one sample in a study of T cell clones after liver transplantation. Assay used: immunoSEQ multiplex PCR; TCRdb lists only in-frame clones, some missing. The sample records approximately 2,900 clones, under 25% being singletons. These receptors lack a known antigen. What was sequenced was CD4+ T cells from PBMCs cultured with third-party cells. These receptors came from a human patient who received a liver transplant. Some T cells may possibly be graft donor cells. Each CDR3 is given without its conserved first and last residue. Each record gives: J gene, V gene, CDR3 protein.

j_gene: TRBJ1-4
v_gene: TRBV5-1
CDR3aa: ASSFGDARRGSEKLF

j_gene: TRBJ1-4
v_gene: TRBV21-1
CDR3aa: ASSKLIATRCHNEKLF

j_gene: TRBJ1-5
v_gene: TRBV11-2
CDR3aa: ASSLGRGQPQH

j_gene: TRBJ1-6
v_gene: TRBV14
CDR3aa: ASSLSPDSPLH

j_gene: TRBJ2-7
v_gene: TRBV6-5
CDR3aa: ASSLGQGYEQY

j_gene: TRBJ2-2
v_gene: TRBV30
CDR3aa: AWQVGAHTNTGELF

j_gene: .
v_gene: TRBV4-1
CDR3aa: ASSRLQGRDEQY

j_gene: TRBJ2-5
v_gene: TRBV27
CDR3aa: ASSLAGVETQY

j_gene: TRBJ2-7
v_gene: TRBV2
CDR3aa: ASSEQDGYEQY

j_gene: TRBJ2-7
v_gene: TRBV27
CDR3aa: ASSPYPGGSYEQY

j_gene: TRBJ2-3
v_gene: TRBV5-1
CDR3aa: ASSQGQGLAATDTQY

j_gene: TRBJ2-1
v_gene: TRBV6-6
CDR3aa: ASRRTSADFNEQF